The 20 T cell receptor beta chains given below trace back to one sample, sequenced in a study of neurological immune-mediated disorders. MiXCR, run by TCRdb on the 5' RACE reads, gives a single entry per CDR3 protein. The table records roughly 100,000 distinct CDR3 sequences, 3.5% of them present only once. Sample: PBMCs. The receptors derive from a woman between 50 and 59 years old with multiple sclerosis.

This clonotype was detected many times. The CDR3 coding sequence is TGTGCCGTGGAGGGTCCCAGCTCTGGGGCCAACGTCCTGACTTTC. This translates into CAVEGPSSGANVLTF. This sequence joins TRBV7-9 and TRBJ2-6; a weak D match, TRBD2 (6 bases). CDR3 size: 15 residues. V was cut by 11 bases and J by 0 bases, with 14 bases left in between. CDR1 SEHNR and CDR2 FQNEAQ come from the germline V gene (reference sequence).

This clonotype was counted at least ten times. This chain connects TRBV7-8 to TRBJ2-5; D tentatively fits TRBD1 or TRBD2 (5 bases each). The CDR3 runs to 14 residues. Germline V lookup: CDR1 SGHVS, CDR2 FQNEAQ. Trimming stripped 1 base from V and 2 bases from J, with 8 bases between. As DNA, the CDR3 is TGTGCCAGCAGCTTAGATGGGACGCAAGAGACCCAGTACTTC. This translates into CASSLDGTQETQYF.

At least ten counts were recorded for this clonotype. V and J are TRBV28 and TRBJ1-2; 7 bases are a match to TRBD1. This CDR3 region has 15 residues. Germline V lookup: CDR1 MDHEN, CDR2 SYDVKM. V gave up 5 bases and J gave up 7 bases; unmatched junction bases: 13. CDR3 residues: CASSLPGTAEGGYTF. Written as DNA, the CDR3 is TGTGCCAGCAGTCTCCCCGGGACAGCCGAGGGTGGCTACACCTTC.

Ten or more counts support this clonotype. The V and J genes are TRBV12-3 or TRBV12-4 and TRBJ2-1; tentative D call: TRBD2 (7 bases). V lost 3 bases and J 5 bases, leaving 14 bases between the germline ends. The CDR3 has 15 amino acids. CDR3 region: CASSFDGGPHNEQFF. For the CDR3, the DNA is TGTGCCAGCAGTTTCGACGGGGGGCCCCACAATGAGCAGTTCTTC.

The CDR3 region is CASSSAGRVNTEAFF. Here the CDR3 DNA reads TGTGCCAGCAGCTCTGCCGGCAGGGTGAACACTGAAGCTTTCTTT. The chain links TRBV7-6 to TRBJ1-1; tentative D call: TRBD1 (5 bases). Germline CDR1 is SGHVS and CDR2 is FNYEAQ. This CDR3 region has 15 residues. V lost 4 bases to trimming and J lost 0 bases, with 12 bases between them.

This clonotype has a count of ten or more. This chain links TRBV20-1 with TRBJ2-7, with D possibly being TRBD2 (8 bases). The CDR3 consists of 13 residues. Germline CDR1 DFQATT, CDR2 SNEGSKA (reference sequence). Trimming left V 5 bases short and J 2 bases short, with 13 bases between. CDR3 protein: CSADGRGPYEQYF. DNA for the CDR3: TGCAGTGCTGACGGGAGGGGGCCCTACGAGCAGTACTTC.

This clonotype was seen repeatedly, ten times or more. The chain links TRBV15 to TRBJ2-3; 10 positions match TRBD2. This CDR3 has 17 amino acids. Unmatched junction bases numbered 7, after V lost 3 bases and J lost 1 base. The germline CDR1 and CDR2 sequences are LNHNV and YYDKDF (reference sequence). CDR3: CATSRGPSGGGTDTQYF. The CDR3 bases are TGTGCCACCAGCAGGGGACCTAGCGGGGGTGGCACAGATACGCAGTATTTT.

This clonotype was detected many times. The gene calls are TRBV7-6 and TRBJ2-7; 8 bases agree with TRBD1. Trimming took 5 bases from V and 2 from J; bases not matched to a gene: 5. CDR1 and CDR2 (germline): SGHVS, FNYEAQ. The CDR3 runs to 14 residues. CDR3 amino acids: CASSKRDRPYEQYF. The DNA for the CDR3 is TGTGCCAGCAGCAAAAGGGACAGGCCCTACGAGCAGTACTTC.

This clonotype was seen repeatedly, ten times or more. This chain links TRBV7-2 with TRBJ1-2; unclear D gene. Trimming removed 7 bases at V and 0 bases at J, with 9 bases between. This CDR3 is built from 13 residues. The germline CDR1 and CDR2 sequences are SGHTA and FQGNSA. For the CDR3, the DNA is TGTGCCAGCACCCCCCCATCTAACTATGGCTACACCTTC. Protein sequence: CASTPPSNYGYTF.

In this sample, this clonotype turned up many times. This chain connects TRBV5-1 to TRBJ2-2; perhaps TRBD1 as D (5 bases). Germline V gene sequence: CDR1 SGHRS, CDR2 YFSETQ. This CDR3 is 17 amino acids long. Trimming shortened V by 2 bases and J by 3 bases, and 17 bases separated the two germline ends. The CDR3 spells CASSLDTDSLYTGELFF. The CDR3 nucleotides are TGCGCCAGCAGCTTAGATACAGACAGCCTATACACCGGGGAGCTGTTTTTT.

This clonotype occurred many times. The chain joins TRBV3-1 to TRBJ2-1; D gene unclear. In germline, CDR1 is LGHDT, CDR2 YNNKEL (reference sequence). The CDR3 spans 15 residues. Trimming removed 3 bases at V and 0 bases at J, with 9 bases between. CDR3 nucleotide sequence: TGTGCCAGCAGCCAGTACCCGAGCTCCTACAATGAGCAGTTCTTC. It translates to CASSQYPSSYNEQFF.

This clonotype showed up many times. The V and J genes are TRBV5-1 and TRBJ1-2; TRBD1 might be the D (5 bases). V was shortened by 4 bases and J by 2 bases, with 21 bases between the two germline ends. Looked up from germline, CDR1 is SGHRS and CDR2 is YFSETQ. The CDR3 sequence is 17 residues long. The CDR3 region has the DNA TGCGCCAGCAGCCCCCGGGACCCATTTCTGGAGAACTATGGCTACACCTTC. Translated: CASSPRDPFLENYGYTF.

This clonotype was seen many times. The gene calls are TRBV2 and TRBJ2-5; weak D call: TRBD2 (6 bases). Trimming cost V 5 bases and J 13 bases, with 17 bases left between them. Per germline, CDR1 SNHLY and CDR2 FYNNEI. This CDR3 comprises 12 residues. The CDR3 reads CASSIRGGPGYF. The CDR3 DNA is TGTGCCAGCAGTATACGGGGAGGCCCAGGGTACTTC.

This clonotype was counted many times. The chain uses TRBV7-2 and TRBJ1-2; D ambiguous. CDR1 SGHTA and CDR2 FQGNSA come from the germline V gene. The V end lost 6 bases, the J end lost 4 bases, and 18 bases lay between the germline ends. The CDR3 is 15 residues long. For the CDR3, the DNA is TGTGCCAGCAGGGGAGTGGGGAAAAGGAGCTATGGCTACACCTTC. Protein sequence: CASRGVGKRSYGYTF. Looking up the rest from reference TRBV7-2 and TRBJ1-2 gives the full variable domain: GAGVSQSPSNKVTEKGKDVELRCDPISGHTALYWYRQSLGQGLEFLIYFQGNSAPDKSGLPSDRFSAERTGGSVSTLTIQRTQQEDSAVYLCASRGVGKRSYGYTFGSGTRLTVV.

This clonotype was observed many times. The rearrangement uses TRBV29-1 and TRBJ1-2, with D unclear. V lost 1 base and J 2 bases, leaving 8 bases between the germline ends. This CDR3 region has 13 residues. Germline V gene sequence: CDR1 SQVTM, CDR2 ANQGSEA. The CDR3 here is CSVEVGPNYGYTF. As DNA, the CDR3 is TGCAGCGTTGAAGTTGGACCGAACTATGGCTACACCTTC.

This clonotype was picked up many times. V usage is TRBV4-1 and J usage is TRBJ2-7, with D perhaps assigned TRBD1 or TRBD2 (5 bases each). Germline V gives CDR1 MGHRA, CDR2 YSYEKL. This CDR3 has 15 residues. The V gene lost 2 bases and the J gene lost 2 bases, with 13 bases spanning the gap. In DNA form, the CDR3 reads TGCGCCAGCAGCCAAAACTCTCGGGGCCCCTACGAGCAGTACTTC. Translated: CASSQNSRGPYEQYF.

This clonotype was counted many times. V is TRBV4-1 and J is TRBJ1-2; D not resolved. Germline loops: CDR1 MGHRA, CDR2 YSYEKL. The CDR3 length is 19 residues. V dropped 2 bases and J dropped 0 bases, with 22 bases sitting between them. DNA for the CDR3: TGCGCCAGCAGCCAATTTGTGTCGGCCCAAGAGCAGTCTAACTATGGCTACACCTTC. Its translation: CASSQFVSAQEQSNYGYTF.

This clonotype has a count of ten or more. The chain has TRBV5-5 and TRBJ2-2; 9 nucleotides agree with TRBD1. The CDR3 has 16 residues. CDR1 SGHKS and CDR2 YYEKEE come from the germline V gene (reference sequence). V was pared by 0 bases and J by 3 bases, with 3 bases of the junction left unmatched. The CDR3 nucleotides are TGTGCCAGCAGCTTGGGTGGGACAGGGTACACCGGGGAGCTGTTTTTT. Its protein is CASSLGGTGYTGELFF.

This clonotype was counted ten times or more. The chain combines TRBV2 with TRBJ2-1; D call uncertain. This CDR3 region has 10 residues. Trimming cost V 7 bases and J 8 bases, with 6 bases left between them. Germline values: CDR1 SNHLY, CDR2 FYNNEI. CDR3 region: CASMGYEQFF. DNA for the CDR3: TGTGCCAGCATGGGATATGAGCAGTTCTTC.

The chain links TRBV12-3 or TRBV12-4 to TRBJ1-1; TRBD1 might be the D (6 bases). With 7 bases removed from V and 5 bases from J, the gap between germline ends came to 17 bases. This CDR3 spans 14 amino acids. CDR3 nucleotides: TGTGCCAGCATCATAGGGGGGGCAGGGACTGAAGCTTTCTTT. Encoded protein: CASIIGGAGTEAFF.